This T cell receptor beta chain was documented in a study of shared clonotypes between healthy human individuals. The V gene's germline CDR1 is SQVTM and CDR2 ANQGSEA. Trimming cost V 4 bases and J 6 bases, with 13 bases left between them. CDR3 length equals 12 residues. Worth noting for this clone: Its antigen is not known.

Overall study results and limits: The diversity represented, both genetic and in exposure history, was limited by few donors.

Unsorted PBMC DNA sequencing spanned ten immunoSEQ deep assay plates. Produced via immunoSEQ multiplex PCR; TCRdb's table is partial and in-frame only. The table has approximately 500,000 clones, 60% to 80% seen once. This receptor was identified in a woman in her thirties or forties in good health. Some clones in this sample may be carry-over from other donors' samples. J is TRBJ2-7 and V is TRBV29-1, with D unresolved. Specimen: PBMCs. CDR3: CSVGPGLGEQYF. CDR3 in DNA: TGCAGCGTTGGGCCGGGTCTGGGCGAGCAGTACTTC.